One T cell receptor (beta chain) is described in this entry. Libraries were prepared by immunoSEQ multiplex PCR; TCRdb keeps only in-frame clonotypes and omits some of them. The profile shows fewer than 250,000 clones, about nine tenths of them singletons. This specimen comes from a study of blood T cell repertoires in COVID-19. Study-wide context: What the recovered Cohort 3 donors had was two negative PCRs, clearance, or symptom resolution. Acute and convalescent COVID-19 specimens originated in the United States, Italy and Spain.

Participant-reported clinical history was the basis for cohort assignment. Between the trimmed V and J ends, which lost 6 bases and 4 bases, there was a span of 15 bases. This CDR3 is 14 amino acids long. Germline loops: CDR1 LGHDT, CDR2 YNNKEL (reference sequence). This receptor was taken from a man aged 25-45 years in a cohort exposed to, infected with or recovered from COVID-19 (not recorded which). Sequenced sample: PBMCs or T cells enriched from blood (not recorded which). V gene TRBV3-1 (or the pseudogene TRBV3-2) combines with J gene TRBJ1-2, with D perhaps TRBD1 (6 bases). CDR3 sequence: CASSLRGSPYGYTF. CDR3 DNA sequence: TGTGCCAGCAGTCTCAGGGGTAGTCCCTATGGCTACACCTTC.